The 23 T cell receptor beta chains reported below all come from one sample, sequenced in a study of shared clonotypes between healthy human individuals (dated by TCRdb to about 2020). Library preparation used the immunoSEQ multiplex PCR assay. TCRdb carries this immuneACCESS record with in-frame sequences only. Its versions omit some clonotypes, under half of them owing to an unresolved V gene in the studies checked, with the rest unexplained. Here the sample has 850,000 to 1,200,000 clones; about 75% occur a single time. The ten largest make up 1.2% to 1.5% of the sample. Source material: memory CD4+ T cells sorted from blood. The cell subset or site label of this sample denotes: CD45RA-negative fraction. Receptors were obtained from a man aged 18 to 29 in good health.

J is TRBJ1-3 and V is TRBV5-1; D unresolved. This CDR3 has 13 residues. The germline V and J ends were trimmed by 4 bases and 4 bases, with 9 bases remaining between them. From germline, CDR1 is SGHRS and CDR2 YFSETQ. In DNA form, the CDR3 reads TGCGCCAGCAGCCCACAAACAGGAAACACCATATATTTT. Its protein is CASSPQTGNTIYF.

The chain carries TRBV4-1 and TRBJ2-5, with 7 nucleotides matching TRBD2. This CDR3 has 16 residues. The trim removed 4 bases at V and 1 base at J, leaving 9 bases unmatched. Germline V gene sequence: CDR1 MGHRA, CDR2 YSYEKL. As DNA, the CDR3 is TGCGCCAGCAGCCCCCAGGAGCGGGGACCCCAAGAGACCCAGTACTTC. It is translated as CASSPQERGPQETQYF.

The chain is built from TRBV5-1 and TRBJ2-5; 8 positions match TRBD2. Germline-derived CDR1 and CDR2 are SGHRS and YFSETQ. The CDR3 has 16 amino acids. Trimming at V came to 0 bases and at J to 5 bases, leaving 9 bases not matched to a gene. For the CDR3, the DNA is TGCGCCAGCAGCTTGGGGATACGGCGGGAGGCTGAGACCCAGTACTTC. It translates to CASSLGIRREAETQYF. Based on the CDR3 plus reference TRBV5-1 and TRBJ2-5, the full variable domain is KAGVTQTPRYLIKTRGQQVTLSCSPISGHRSVSWYQQTPGQGLQFLFEYFSETQRNKGNFPGRFSGRQFSNSRSEMNVSTLELGDSALYLCASSLGIRREAETQYFGPGTRLLVL.

The chain employs TRBV30 and TRBJ2-2; D remains unclear. The V and J ends lost 4 bases and 7 bases respectively, with 13 bases between them. The CDR3 is 13 residues long. Looked up from germline, CDR1 is GTSNPN and CDR2 is SVGIG (reference sequence). CDR3 nucleotide sequence: TGTGCCTGGAATCTGGACGGCGGCGGGGAGCTGTTTTTT. Protein: CAWNLDGGGELFF.

V gene TRBV5-8 combines with J gene TRBJ1-1; TRBD1 might be the D (5 bases). The V end was cut by 4 bases, the J end by 2 bases, with 12 bases between. Germline CDR1 and CDR2: SGHTS and YDEGEE. This CDR3 is built from 14 residues. This CDR3 reads CASSRRRDNTEAFF. For the CDR3, the DNA is TGTGCCAGCAGCAGGCGTAGGGACAACACTGAAGCTTTCTTT.

This clone has just a few counts. The genes are TRBV10-1 and TRBJ2-2; 12 bases line up with TRBD2. The trim removed 6 bases at V and 5 bases at J, leaving 1 base unmatched. Germline CDR1 and CDR2: WNHNN and SYGVQD (reference sequence). The CDR3 length is 14 residues. CDR3 coding DNA: TGCGCCAGCAGCGGACTAGCGGGGACCGGGGAGCTGTTTTTT. Its translation is CASSGLAGTGELFF.

This clone was detected once. The genes are TRBV18 and TRBJ2-1; D is tentatively TRBD1 or TRBD2 (5 bases each). This CDR3 region has 12 residues. V dropped 4 bases and J dropped 7 bases, with 8 bases sitting between them. CDR1 and CDR2 from the germline V gene are KGHSH and LQKENI. The CDR3 sequence: CASSHGANEQFF. The DNA of the CDR3 is TGTGCCAGCTCACACGGGGCTAATGAGCAGTTCTTC.

The chain combines TRBV18 with TRBJ1-1; D is perhaps TRBD1 (5 bases). The CDR3 is 15 amino acids. Germline V CDR1 and CDR2: KGHSH, LQKENI. The V and J ends lost 0 bases and 3 bases respectively, with 11 bases between them. The CDR3 sequence: CASSPPSGWDTEAFF. The DNA for the CDR3 is TGTGCCAGCTCACCACCATCAGGGTGGGACACTGAAGCTTTCTTT.

The genes are TRBV2 and TRBJ2-7; D possibly corresponds to TRBD1 (5 bases). Germline CDR1 is SNHLY and CDR2 is FYNNEI. V was clipped by 5 bases and J by 5 bases, with 16 bases between them. The CDR3 is made up of 14 amino acids. This chain's CDR3 is CASSPRQADNEQYF. In DNA form, the CDR3 reads TGTGCCAGCAGTCCTCGCCAGGCGGACAACGAGCAGTACTTC.

As for this clone: Other DNA sequences in the sample encode the same CDR3. The chain employs TRBV7-2 and TRBJ1-2; unclear D gene. The CDR3 covers 15 residues. Trimming left V 2 bases short and J 0 bases short, with 10 bases between. Germline V gene sequence: CDR1 SGHTA, CDR2 FQGNSA. The CDR3 coding sequence is TGTGCCAGCAGCTTACGCACAGCTGCTAACTATGGCTACACCTTC. The encoded protein is CASSLRTAANYGYTF.

To note about this clone: With a much larger clone just one base away, this may be a read error. This sample includes further DNA sequences coding for the same CDR3. The chain carries TRBV5-6 and TRBJ2-3; 10 bases line up with TRBD2. The J segment lost 0 bases and the V segment lost 4 bases, leaving 2 bases of the junction unmatched. This CDR3 contains 15 residues. Germline V gene sequence: CDR1 SGHDT, CDR2 YYEEEE. The CDR3 sequence: CASSPLAGSTDTQYF. As DNA, the CDR3 is TGTGCCAGCAGCCCACTAGCGGGGAGCACAGATACGCAGTATTTT.

V is TRBV19 and J is TRBJ1-4; D unclear. Germline V gives CDR1 LNHDA, CDR2 SQIVND (reference sequence). V lost 5 bases, J lost 5 bases, and 15 bases lay in between. The CDR3 covers 15 residues. Here the CDR3 DNA reads TGTGCCAGTAGTGGCCCCGACGAAATAAATGAAAAACTGTTTTTT. Translating gives CASSGPDEINEKLFF.

CDR3 nucleotides: TGCAGCGTTTCACTAGCGGGTGCTGAGCAGTTCTTC. It yields the protein CSVSLAGAEQFF. The chain joins TRBV29-1 to TRBJ2-1; 9 bases line up with TRBD2. There are 12 residues in the CDR3. J gave up 9 bases and V 5 bases, and 5 bases lay outside the gene matches. Germline V gene data show CDR1 as SQVTM and CDR2 as ANQGSEA.

The chain is built from TRBV18 and TRBJ1-2; 7 nucleotides match TRBD1. J gave up 6 bases and V 4 bases, and 14 bases lay outside the gene matches. Germline V CDR1 and CDR2: KGHSH, LQKENI. CDR3 length equals 16 residues. CDR3 nucleotides: TGTGCCAGCTCACTTCGCCAGGGGGTTGGTCTCGATGGCTACACCTTC. Translating it yields CASSLRQGVGLDGYTF.

The chain combines TRBV6-1 with TRBJ2-1; D might be TRBD2 (6 bases). V was pared by 8 bases and J by 10 bases, with 21 bases between. CDR3 length: 14 residues. Germline V CDR1 and CDR2: MNHNS, SASEGT. The CDR3 nucleotides are TGTGCCAGCGGCGGCACCGGGAGTCTTTTGGAGCAGTTCTTC. Protein sequence: CASGGTGSLLEQFF.

The chain joins TRBV7-2 to TRBJ2-3; 9 positions agree with TRBD2. With 3 bases clipped from V and 6 bases from J, the junction kept 7 bases outside the gene matches. The CDR3 is made up of 15 amino acids. Looked up from germline, CDR1 is SGHTA and CDR2 is FQGNSA. CDR3 region: CASSFRSGGTDTQYF. The CDR3 DNA reads TGTGCCAGCAGCTTTCGTAGCGGGGGTACCGATACGCAGTATTTT.

The sample holds a few counts of this clone. The gene calls are TRBV5-1 and TRBJ1-6, with TRBD1 identical over 12 bases. The germline V gene has CDR1 SGHRS and CDR2 YFSETQ. This CDR3 comprises 17 residues. With 3 bases clipped from V and 7 bases from J, the junction kept 8 bases outside the gene matches. CDR3 in DNA: TGCGCCAGCAGCTCCCAGGGGACAGGGGGCATCAATTCACCCCTCCACTTT. Residues: CASSSQGTGGINSPLHF.

This chain links TRBV5-1 with TRBJ1-1, with 7 bases identical to TRBD1. The CDR3 consists of 12 residues. The germline CDR1 and CDR2 sequences are SGHRS and YFSETQ. V lost 0 bases, J lost 11 bases, and 4 bases stayed unmatched. CDR3 sequence reads: CASSLVQGDAFF. The CDR3, as DNA: TGCGCCAGCAGCTTGGTCCAGGGGGACGCTTTCTTT.

The chain employs TRBV10-3 and TRBJ1-6, with TRBD1 matching over 9 bases. Germline loops: CDR1 ENHRY, CDR2 SYGVKD. The junction had 1 base not matched to a gene; V was cut back by 2 bases and J by 11 bases. CDR3 length: 13 residues. As DNA, the CDR3 is TGTGCCATCAGTGAGGGACAGGGGCCACCCCTCCACTTT. It translates to CAISEGQGPPLHF.

This rearrangement joins TRBV9 to TRBJ1-2; weak D call: TRBD1 (6 bases). Germline V lookup: CDR1 SGDLS, CDR2 YYNGEE. The germline V and J ends were trimmed by 5 bases and 4 bases, with 15 bases remaining between them. The CDR3 is 14 amino acids. This CDR3 is CASRDDRSPYGYTF. The CDR3 nucleotides read TGTGCCAGCAGAGACGACAGGAGCCCCTATGGCTACACCTTC.

The rearrangement joins TRBV19 to TRBJ2-7; D could derive from TRBD1 or TRBD2 (5 bases each). The CDR3 is made up of 13 amino acids. V lost 8 bases to trimming and J lost 9 bases, with 20 bases between them. Germline assignment: CDR1 LNHDA and CDR2 SQIVND (reference sequence). The CDR3 reads CASGTAARGRQYF. CDR3 bases: TGTGCCAGTGGGACGGCTGCCCGTGGTAGGCAGTACTTC.

The chain joins TRBV5-1 to TRBJ1-2, with D unclear. V was pared by 4 bases and J by 1 base, with 11 bases between. Germline-derived CDR1 and CDR2 are SGHRS and YFSETQ. The CDR3 spans 14 residues. The CDR3 DNA reads TGCGCCAGCAGCCTGGACGCAGATAACTATGGCTACACCTTC. This translates into CASSLDADNYGYTF.

Details on this clone: In the same sample, other DNA sequences code for this CDR3. The chain is built from TRBV20-1 and TRBJ1-5; D not certain. Germline lookup yields CDR1 DFQATT and CDR2 SNEGSKA (reference sequence). V gave up 6 bases and J gave up 5 bases, with 5 bases separating them. This CDR3 is 10 amino acids long. The CDR3 here is CSAGDQPQHF. For the CDR3, the DNA is TGCAGTGCCGGAGATCAGCCCCAGCATTTT.